The rows below give T cell receptor beta chains drawn from one sample of a study of blood T cell repertoires in COVID-19. Generated by immunoSEQ multiplex PCR, the TCRdb table keeps only in-frame clones and is missing some. This sample yields more than 250,000 clones, of which approximately 90% are seen a single time; about 4% belongs to the top ten. Input material: peripheral blood. The origin of the receptors is a young man with active or convalescent COVID-19. Each CDR3 is given with its conserved first and last residue. The D gene is left open where the match is weak. Some rows mark clone size as missing; the rest say once, few, many or name a class of expanded clone.

j_gene: TRBJ1-6
d_gene: TRBD1
abundance: NA
v_gene: TRBV7-8
CDR3aa: CASSYGTGTGGYNSPLHF
CDR3nt: TGTGCCAGCAGCTATGGAACCGGGACAGGAGGCTATAATTCACCCCTCCACTTT

j_gene: TRBJ2-2
d_gene: NA
abundance: NA
v_gene: TRBV9
CDR3aa: CASSYRATAVRTGELFF
CDR3nt: TGTGCCAGCAGCTACAGGGCGACGGCGGTTAGGACCGGGGAGCTGTTTTTT

j_gene: TRBJ2-7
d_gene: TRBD1
abundance: NA
v_gene: TRBV3-1/TRBV3-2
CDR3aa: CASSLLQGSEQYF
CDR3nt: TGTGCCAGCAGCCTTCTACAGGGGTCCGAGCAGTACTTC

j_gene: TRBJ2-3
d_gene: TRBD2
abundance: NA
v_gene: TRBV9
CDR3aa: CASSVSGGARDTQYF
CDR3nt: TGTGCCAGCAGCGTGAGCGGGGGGGCCCGAGATACGCAGTATTTT

j_gene: TRBJ2-2
d_gene: NA
abundance: NA
v_gene: TRBV6-4
CDR3aa: CASSPVQGPGELFF
CDR3nt: TGTGCCAGCAGTCCTGTACAGGGTCCCGGGGAGCTGTTTTTT

j_gene: TRBJ2-3
d_gene: NA
abundance: once
v_gene: TRBV6-5
CDR3aa: CASSYRGRAGADTQYF
CDR3nt: TGTGCCAGCAGTTACAGGGGCAGGGCTGGAGCAGATACGCAGTATTTT

j_gene: TRBJ2-2
d_gene: NA
abundance: once
v_gene: TRBV7-2
CDR3aa: CASLRGARGELFF
CDR3nt: TGTGCCAGCCTTCGGGGGGCTAGAGGGGAGCTGTTTTTT

j_gene: TRBJ1-2
d_gene: TRBD1
abundance: NA
v_gene: TRBV19
CDR3aa: CATFRTGELHYGYTF
CDR3nt: TGTGCCACCTTTCGGACAGGGGAATTGCACTATGGCTACACCTTC

j_gene: TRBJ1-5
d_gene: NA
abundance: NA
v_gene: TRBV12-3/TRBV12-4
CDR3aa: CASSTGGRQPQHF
CDR3nt: TGTGCCAGCAGTACGGGGGGGAGACAGCCCCAGCATTTT

j_gene: TRBJ1-5
d_gene: NA
abundance: NA
v_gene: TRBV30
CDR3aa: CAWSDREQPQHF
CDR3nt: TGTGCCTGGAGTGACAGGGAGCAGCCCCAGCATTTT

j_gene: TRBJ2-6
d_gene: NA
abundance: NA
v_gene: TRBV19
CDR3aa: CASRGTYGANVLTF
CDR3nt: TGTGCCAGCCGGGGAACATACGGGGCCAACGTCCTGACTTTC

j_gene: TRBJ1-1
d_gene: TRBD1
abundance: NA
v_gene: TRBV18
CDR3aa: CASSPKGTGFAGTEAFF
CDR3nt: TGTGCCAGCTCACCAAAGGGGACAGGATTTGCGGGCACTGAAGCTTTCTTT

j_gene: TRBJ1-3
d_gene: NA
abundance: few
v_gene: TRBV9
CDR3aa: CASSVVTGRSGNTIYF
CDR3nt: TGTGCCAGCAGCGTAGTGACAGGCCGCTCTGGAAACACCATATATTTT

j_gene: TRBJ2-5
d_gene: TRBD2
abundance: NA
v_gene: TRBV5-1
CDR3aa: CASRRGSGTQETQYF
CDR3nt: TGCGCCAGCAGGCGCGGTAGCGGGACCCAAGAGACCCAGTACTTC

j_gene: TRBJ2-5
d_gene: NA
abundance: NA
v_gene: TRBV30
CDR3aa: CAVERGLEMGTQYF
CDR3nt: TGTGCCGTGGAACGCGGGCTAGAGATGGGGACCCAGTACTTC

j_gene: TRBJ1-2
d_gene: NA
abundance: NA
v_gene: TRBV15
CDR3aa: CATSRPGYGYTF
CDR3nt: TGTGCCACCAGCAGGCCAGGATATGGCTACACCTTC

j_gene: TRBJ2-1
d_gene: TRBD1
abundance: NA
v_gene: TRBV28
CDR3aa: CASSLSGTGSNEQFF
CDR3nt: TGTGCCAGCAGTTTATCCGGGACAGGGTCCAATGAGCAGTTCTTC

j_gene: TRBJ1-4
d_gene: NA
abundance: NA
v_gene: TRBV19
CDR3aa: CASTWGGETTNEKLFF
CDR3nt: TGTGCCAGCACGTGGGGAGGAGAGACAACTAATGAAAAACTGTTTTTT

j_gene: TRBJ1-1
d_gene: TRBD1
abundance: NA
v_gene: TRBV12-3/TRBV12-4
CDR3aa: CASSLGQGAAFF
CDR3nt: TGTGCCAGCAGTTTGGGACAGGGGGCAGCTTTCTTT

j_gene: TRBJ2-2
d_gene: NA
abundance: NA
v_gene: TRBV9
CDR3aa: CASSVFSIPLANTGELFF
CDR3nt: TGTGCCAGCAGCGTATTTTCTATTCCACTCGCGAACACCGGGGAGCTGTTTTTT

j_gene: TRBJ2-5
d_gene: NA
abundance: NA
v_gene: TRBV6-2/TRBV6-3
CDR3aa: CASNPGNMQETQYF
CDR3nt: TGTGCCAGCAACCCCGGGAACATGCAGGAGACCCAGTACTTC

j_gene: TRBJ1-6
d_gene: TRBD1
abundance: NA
v_gene: TRBV9
CDR3aa: CASSGAGHFDRDGSPLHF
CDR3nt: TGTGCCAGCAGCGGGGCGGGCCATTTCGACAGGGACGGTTCACCCCTCCACTTT

j_gene: TRBJ1-1
d_gene: NA
abundance: NA
v_gene: TRBV29-1
CDR3aa: CSVYGGNTEAFF
CDR3nt: TGCAGCGTATACGGCGGGAACACTGAAGCTTTCTTT

j_gene: TRBJ2-3
d_gene: TRBD1
abundance: NA
v_gene: TRBV7-6
CDR3aa: CASSPEQGALADTQYF
CDR3nt: TGTGCCAGCAGCCCAGAACAGGGGGCTCTGGCAGATACGCAGTATTTT

j_gene: TRBJ1-1
d_gene: TRBD1
abundance: NA
v_gene: TRBV4-2
CDR3aa: CASSQGEGQGAYTEAFF
CDR3nt: TGTGCCAGCAGCCAAGGGGAAGGACAGGGGGCTTATACTGAAGCTTTCTTT

j_gene: TRBJ2-3
d_gene: NA
abundance: NA
v_gene: TRBV4-2
CDR3aa: CASSQDQAGLTTDTQYF
CDR3nt: TGTGCCAGCAGCCAAGATCAGGCGGGACTTACCACAGATACGCAGTATTTT